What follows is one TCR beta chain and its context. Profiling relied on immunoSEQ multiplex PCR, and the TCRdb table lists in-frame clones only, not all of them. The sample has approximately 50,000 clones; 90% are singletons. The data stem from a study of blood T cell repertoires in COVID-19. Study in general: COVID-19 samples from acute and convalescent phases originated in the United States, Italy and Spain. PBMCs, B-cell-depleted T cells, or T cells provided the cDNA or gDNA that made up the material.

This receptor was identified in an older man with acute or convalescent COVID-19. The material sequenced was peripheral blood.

Here the CDR3 reads CASDVGQGAGGNTIYF. In nucleotides, the CDR3 is TGTGCCAGCGATGTGGGACAGGGGGCAGGTGGAAACACCATATATTTT. The chain couples TRBV2 to TRBJ1-3; 12 nucleotides line up with TRBD1. The CDR3 covers 16 residues. J gave up 3 bases and V 8 bases, and 8 bases lay outside the gene matches. The V gene's germline CDR1 is SNHLY and CDR2 FYNNEI.